This record looks at one T cell receptor beta chain sequence and its context. No antigen is known for it. The immunoSEQ assay was version 4, run in survey mode. The repertoire was sequenced with immunoSEQ multiplex PCR; TCRdb's copy has only in-frame clones and lacks some. The sample records about 30,000 clones, 70% being singletons. CDR3 length: 15 amino acids. CDR1 and CDR2 (germline): SEHNR, FQNEAQ (reference sequence). The V gene end was trimmed by 5 bases and the J gene end by 0 bases; junction bases not matched to a gene: 4. Overlapping HIV-1 Gag 15-mer peptides at approximately 0.96 ug per peptide per mL were used. Sorting selected CD4+ T cells upregulating both CD40 ligand and CD69. The data originate from a study of persistence of HIV-infected CD4 T cells.

The sample consisted of CD4+ T cells sorted from PBMCs after roughly 18-hour stimulation, taken from a patient who received antiretroviral therapy. This receptor was identified in an adult man with HIV who was CMV-seropositive. The chain has TRBV7-9 and TRBJ1-1; TRBD1 matches at 9 bases. The CDR3 region has the DNA TGTGCCAGCAGCACCCGGACAGGGGTGAACACTGAAGCTTTCTTT. Translation gives CASSTRTGVNTEAFF.